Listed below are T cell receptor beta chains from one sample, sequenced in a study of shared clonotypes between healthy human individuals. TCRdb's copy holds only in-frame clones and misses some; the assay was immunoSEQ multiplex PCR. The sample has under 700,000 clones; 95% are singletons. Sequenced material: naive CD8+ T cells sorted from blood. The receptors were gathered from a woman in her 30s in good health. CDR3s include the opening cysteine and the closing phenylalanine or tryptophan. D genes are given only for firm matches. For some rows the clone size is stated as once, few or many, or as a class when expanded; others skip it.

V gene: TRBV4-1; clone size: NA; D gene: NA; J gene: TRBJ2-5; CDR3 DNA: TGCGCCAGCAGCCAAGAGGCTTTCGGGGGAAGGGGGCCCCAGTACTTC; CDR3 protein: CASSQEAFGGRGPQYF
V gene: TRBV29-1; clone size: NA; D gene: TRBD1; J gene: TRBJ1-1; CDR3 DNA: TGCAGCGTTGAAGACCCCACGACAGGGACATGGTTAACTGAAGCTTTCTTT; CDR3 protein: CSVEDPTTGTWLTEAFF
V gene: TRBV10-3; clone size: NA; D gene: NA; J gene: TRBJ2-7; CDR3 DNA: TGTGCCATCAGTGACATCCTCTCCTACGAGCAGTACTTC; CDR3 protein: CAISDILSYEQYF
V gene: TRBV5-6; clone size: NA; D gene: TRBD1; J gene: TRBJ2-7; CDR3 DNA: TGTGCCAGCAGCCCCGGGACAGGAGCCTACGAGCAGTACTTC; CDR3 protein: CASSPGTGAYEQYF
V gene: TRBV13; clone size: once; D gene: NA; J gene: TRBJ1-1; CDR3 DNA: TGTGCCAGCAGCCACAGATCGAACACTGAAGCTTTCTTT; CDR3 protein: CASSHRSNTEAFF
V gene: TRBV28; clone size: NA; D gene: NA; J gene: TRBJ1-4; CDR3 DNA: TGTGCCAGCAGTTATTTGGGGGAATCGACTAATGAAAAACTGTTTTTT; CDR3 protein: CASSYLGESTNEKLFF
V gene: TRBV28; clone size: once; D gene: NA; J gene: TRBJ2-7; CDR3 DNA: TGTGCCAGCCGGAACGCGGGGACTCTTAATGGCGAGCAGTACTTC; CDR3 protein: CASRNAGTLNGEQYF
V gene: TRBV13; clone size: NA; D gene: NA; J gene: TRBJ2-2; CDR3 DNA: TGTGCCAGCAGCTTAGGATGGACTTTCACCGGGGAGCTGTTTTTT; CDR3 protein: CASSLGWTFTGELFF
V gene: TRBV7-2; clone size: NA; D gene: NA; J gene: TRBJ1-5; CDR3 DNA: TGTGCCAGCAGCCCCTTTAGCAATCAGCCCCAGCATTTT; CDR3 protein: CASSPFSNQPQHF
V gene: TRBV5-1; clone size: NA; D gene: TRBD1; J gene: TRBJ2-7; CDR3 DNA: TGCGCCAGCAGCCCGGACAGGGTTAACTACGAGCAGTACTTC; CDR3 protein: CASSPDRVNYEQYF
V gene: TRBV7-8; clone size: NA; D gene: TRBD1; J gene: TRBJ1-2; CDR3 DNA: TGTGCCAGCAGCTCCGACAGGGTTACCTATGGCTACACCTTC; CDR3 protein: CASSSDRVTYGYTF
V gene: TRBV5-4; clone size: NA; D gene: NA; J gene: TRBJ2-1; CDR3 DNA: TGTGCCAGCAGCACTGACCTAGCAGACAGCTCCTACAATGAGCAGTTCTTC; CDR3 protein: CASSTDLADSSYNEQFF
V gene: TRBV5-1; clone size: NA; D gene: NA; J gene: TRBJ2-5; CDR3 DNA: TGCGCCAGCAGGTTCGGATACAGGGAGTACCAAGAGACCCAGTACTTC; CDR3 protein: CASRFGYREYQETQYF
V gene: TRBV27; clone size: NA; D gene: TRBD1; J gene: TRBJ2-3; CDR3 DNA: TGTGCCAGCAGTTACTTACCACAGGGGATGGGCACAGATACGCAGTATTTT; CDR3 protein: CASSYLPQGMGTDTQYF
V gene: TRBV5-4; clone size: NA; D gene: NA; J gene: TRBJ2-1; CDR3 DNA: TGTGCCAGCAGCTTGATGGTATTTAATGAGCAGTTCTTC; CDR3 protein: CASSLMVFNEQFF
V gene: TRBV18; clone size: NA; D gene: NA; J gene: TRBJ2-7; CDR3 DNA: TGTGCCAGCTCACCCCCTCAATCATACGAGCAGTACTTC; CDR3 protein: CASSPPQSYEQYF
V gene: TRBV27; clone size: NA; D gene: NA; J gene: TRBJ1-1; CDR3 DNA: TGTGCCAGCACCCCCGGAGGATTGAACACTGAAGCTTTCTTT; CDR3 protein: CASTPGGLNTEAFF
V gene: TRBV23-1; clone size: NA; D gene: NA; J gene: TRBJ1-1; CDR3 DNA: TGCGCCAGTGTTCCAGGGCCAAGTGAGCGGAACACTGAAGCTTTCTTT; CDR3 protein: CASVPGPSERNTEAFF
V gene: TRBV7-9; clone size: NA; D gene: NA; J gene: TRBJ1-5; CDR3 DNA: TGTGCCAGCAGCCCCACAGCCGGTGGGGATCAGCCCCAGCATTTT; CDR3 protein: CASSPTAGGDQPQHF
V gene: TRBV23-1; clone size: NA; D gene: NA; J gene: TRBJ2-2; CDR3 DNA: TGCGCCAGCAGGGGAACCACCGGGGAGCTGTTTTTT; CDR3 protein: CASRGTTGELFF
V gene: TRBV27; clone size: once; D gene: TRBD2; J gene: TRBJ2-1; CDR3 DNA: TGTGCCAGCAGTCCCGGGACTAGCGGGAGGGGTAATGAGCAGTTCTTC; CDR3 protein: CASSPGTSGRGNEQFF
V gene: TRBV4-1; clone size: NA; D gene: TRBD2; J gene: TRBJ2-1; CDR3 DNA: TGCGCCAGCAGCCAAGATGGCCTAGCGGGATCGAGTGAGCAGTTCTTC; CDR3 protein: CASSQDGLAGSSEQFF
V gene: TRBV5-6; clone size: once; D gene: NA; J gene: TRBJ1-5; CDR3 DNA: TGTGCCAGCAGCTTACCAGGGGATCAGCCCCAGCATTTT; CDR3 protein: CASSLPGDQPQHF
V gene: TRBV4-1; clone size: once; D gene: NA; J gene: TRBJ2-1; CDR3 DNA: TGCGCCAGCAGCCAAGATCCGCGGACTGGTGGCAATGAGCAGTTCTTC; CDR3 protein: CASSQDPRTGGNEQFF
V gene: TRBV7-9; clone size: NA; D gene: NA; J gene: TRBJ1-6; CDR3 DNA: TGTGCCAGCAGCCATGGACAGAATAATTCACCCCTCCACTTT; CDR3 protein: CASSHGQNNSPLHF
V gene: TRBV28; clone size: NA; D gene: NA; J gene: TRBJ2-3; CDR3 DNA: TGTGCCAGCAGTTCACCCTCCCGAGATACGCAGTATTTT; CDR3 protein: CASSSPSRDTQYF
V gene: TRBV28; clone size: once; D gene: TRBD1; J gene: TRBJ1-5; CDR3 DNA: TGTGTCACAGAGGCAGGGGGTGGCAATCAGCCCCAGCATTTT; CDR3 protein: CVTEAGGGNQPQHF
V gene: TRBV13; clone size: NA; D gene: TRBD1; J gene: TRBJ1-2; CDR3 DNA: TGTGCCAGCAGCTCCTTTGCGGGACAGGGGGCTTTAAATGGCTACACCTTC; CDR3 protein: CASSSFAGQGALNGYTF
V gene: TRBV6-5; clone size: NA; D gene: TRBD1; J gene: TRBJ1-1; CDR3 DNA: TGTGCCAGCAGTCCATCCGGGACAGGGGGCCAAGCTTTCTTT; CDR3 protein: CASSPSGTGGQAFF
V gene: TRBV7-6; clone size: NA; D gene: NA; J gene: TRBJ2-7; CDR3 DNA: TGTGCCAGCAGCTTGAGCGACAACTACGAGCAGTACTTC; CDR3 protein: CASSLSDNYEQYF
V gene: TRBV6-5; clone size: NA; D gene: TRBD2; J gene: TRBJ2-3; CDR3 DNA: TGTGCCAGCAGTTATTGGACTAGCGGGAGATCAGATACGCAGTATTTT; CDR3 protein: CASSYWTSGRSDTQYF
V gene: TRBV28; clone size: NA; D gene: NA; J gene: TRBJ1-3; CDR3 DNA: TGTGCCAGCAGCTACTCTGGAAACACCATATATTTT; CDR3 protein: CASSYSGNTIYF
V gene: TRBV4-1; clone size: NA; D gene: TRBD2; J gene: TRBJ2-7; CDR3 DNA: TGCGCCAGCAGCCAATCCAAGGCCCTTAGCGGGAGCTCCTACGAGCAGTACTTC; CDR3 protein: CASSQSKALSGSSYEQYF
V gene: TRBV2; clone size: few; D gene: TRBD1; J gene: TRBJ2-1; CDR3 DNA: TGTGCCAGCAGTGCCGGGACAGGGGCCTACAATGAGCAGTTCTTC; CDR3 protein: CASSAGTGAYNEQFF
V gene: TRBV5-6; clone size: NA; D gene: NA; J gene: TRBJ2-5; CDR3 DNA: TGTGCCAGCAGCTTGGTCGGTGGGGGGTTACAGACCCAGTACTTC; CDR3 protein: CASSLVGGGLQTQYF
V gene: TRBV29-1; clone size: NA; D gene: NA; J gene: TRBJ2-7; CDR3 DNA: TGCAGCGTTGAGGACATAACCTACGAGCAGTACTTC; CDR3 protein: CSVEDITYEQYF
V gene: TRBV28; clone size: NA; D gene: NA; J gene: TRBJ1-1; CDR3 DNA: TGTGCCAGCAGTTCCCCCCCCACTGAAGCTTTCTTT; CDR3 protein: CASSSPPTEAFF
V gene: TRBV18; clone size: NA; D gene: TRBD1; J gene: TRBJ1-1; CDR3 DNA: TGTGCCAGCTCTCTTCCCCAGGGGGGGAGCACTGAAGCTTTCTTT; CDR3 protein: CASSLPQGGSTEAFF
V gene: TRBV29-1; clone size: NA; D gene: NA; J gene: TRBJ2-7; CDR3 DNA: TGCAGCGTTGGTAATCGAGGACTAAGCTACGAGCAGTACTTC; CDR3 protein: CSVGNRGLSYEQYF
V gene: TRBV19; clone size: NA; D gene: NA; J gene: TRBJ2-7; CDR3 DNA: TGTGCCAGTAGCGCGGCAGATAGAACATACGAGCAGTACTTC; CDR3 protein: CASSAADRTYEQYF
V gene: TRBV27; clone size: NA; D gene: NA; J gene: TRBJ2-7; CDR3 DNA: TGTGCCAGCAGTATCCGTGAAGGCTACGAGCAGTACTTC; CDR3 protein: CASSIREGYEQYF
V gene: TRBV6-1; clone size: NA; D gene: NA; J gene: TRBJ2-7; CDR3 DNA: TGTGCCACCCGACGGGGTAGCTCCTACGAGCAGTACTTC; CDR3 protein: CATRRGSSYEQYF
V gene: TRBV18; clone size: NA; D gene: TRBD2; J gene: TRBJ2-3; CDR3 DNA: TGTGCCACCCATTATCTAGCGGGAGGTCCGCCAGATACGCAGTATTTT; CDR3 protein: CATHYLAGGPPDTQYF
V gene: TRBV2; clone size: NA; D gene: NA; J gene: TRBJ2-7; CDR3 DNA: TGTGCCAGCAGGGACCGTACCTACGAGCAGTACTTC; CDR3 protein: CASRDRTYEQYF
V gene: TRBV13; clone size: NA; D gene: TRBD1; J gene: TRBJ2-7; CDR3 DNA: TGTGCCAGCAGTGGACGACAGGGGACCTACGAGCAGTACTTC; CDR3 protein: CASSGRQGTYEQYF
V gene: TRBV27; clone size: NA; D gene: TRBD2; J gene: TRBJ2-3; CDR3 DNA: TGTGCCAGCAGCTCGCAGCGGGAGTACGCAGATACGCAGTATTTT; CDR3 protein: CASSSQREYADTQYF
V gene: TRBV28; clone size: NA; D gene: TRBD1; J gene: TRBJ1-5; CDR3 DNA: TGTGCCAGCAGTTTAGTTATGGCAGGGGGCCATCAGCCCCAGCATTTT; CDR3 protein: CASSLVMAGGHQPQHF
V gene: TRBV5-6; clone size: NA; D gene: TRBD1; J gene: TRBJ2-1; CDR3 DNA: TGTGCCAGCAGCTTCGGACTCGGGGGACAGGGTTATGTCAATGAGCAGTTCTTC; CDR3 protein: CASSFGLGGQGYVNEQFF
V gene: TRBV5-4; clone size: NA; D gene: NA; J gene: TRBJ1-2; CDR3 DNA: TGTGCCAGCAGCTTGGGACACGCCGCTAACTATGGCTACACCTTC; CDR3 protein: CASSLGHAANYGYTF
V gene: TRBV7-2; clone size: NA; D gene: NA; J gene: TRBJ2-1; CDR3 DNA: TGTGCCAGCAGCTTAGATTCGGGGGGCTGGGCCTACAATGAGCAGTTCTTC; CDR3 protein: CASSLDSGGWAYNEQFF
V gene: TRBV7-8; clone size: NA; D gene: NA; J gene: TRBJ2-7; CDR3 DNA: TGTGCCAGCAGCCGGGGGACTCTCGAGCAGTACTTC; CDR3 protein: CASSRGTLEQYF
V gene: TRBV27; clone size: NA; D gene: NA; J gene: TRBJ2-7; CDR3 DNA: TGTGCCAGCAGTTTGATAGGGAACGAGCAGTACTTC; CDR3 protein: CASSLIGNEQYF
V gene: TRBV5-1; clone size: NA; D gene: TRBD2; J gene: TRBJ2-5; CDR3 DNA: TGCGCCAAGTTAGCGGGAGGGCCTGACGAGACCCAGTACTTC; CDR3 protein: CAKLAGGPDETQYF
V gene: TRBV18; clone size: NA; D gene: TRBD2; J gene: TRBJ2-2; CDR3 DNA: TGTGCCAGCTCACCAATGAAAGCGGGAGGGGACACCGGGGAGCTGTTTTTT; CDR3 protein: CASSPMKAGGDTGELFF
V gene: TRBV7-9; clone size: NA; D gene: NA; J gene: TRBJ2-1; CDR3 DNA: TGTGCCAGCAGCTTAGTCCCCGACGCTTACAATGAGCAGTTCTTC; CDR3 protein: CASSLVPDAYNEQFF
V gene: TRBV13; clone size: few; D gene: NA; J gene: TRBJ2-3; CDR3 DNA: TGTGCCAGCACCCGGTCGGATACGCAGTATTTT; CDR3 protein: CASTRSDTQYF
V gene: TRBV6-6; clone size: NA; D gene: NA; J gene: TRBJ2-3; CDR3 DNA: TGTGCCAGCAGTTATCTTAACACAGATACGCAGTATTTT; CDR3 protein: CASSYLNTDTQYF
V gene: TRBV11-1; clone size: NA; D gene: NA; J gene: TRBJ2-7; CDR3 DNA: TGTGCCAGCAGCTTGTTGGGTTCCTACGAGCAGTACTTC; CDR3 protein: CASSLLGSYEQYF
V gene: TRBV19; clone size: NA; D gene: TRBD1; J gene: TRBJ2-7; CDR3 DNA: TGTGCCAGTAGTATAGACGGACAGGGGTCGTCCTACGAGCAGTACTTC; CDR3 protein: CASSIDGQGSSYEQYF
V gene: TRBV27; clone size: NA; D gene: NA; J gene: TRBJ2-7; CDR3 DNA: TGTGCCAGCAAATACGAGCAGTACTTC; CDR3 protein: CASKYEQYF